The source of this T cell receptor beta chain is a study of vaccination effects on CD4 cells after COVID-19. As for the study in general: The study obtained samples from a couple of convalescent patients 16 days and one week before vaccination.

Clones were read by immunoSEQ multiplex PCR, and TCRdb kept only the in-frame ones, dropping some. The sample includes under 65,000 clones, around 80% of them seen just once. Of note for this clone: The antigen is unknown.

CDR1 is SGHRS, CDR2 YFSETQ, per germline. The CDR3 is 11 amino acids. With 7 bases removed from V and 0 bases from J, the gap between germline ends came to 4 bases. Pools of viral peptides were used by the ViraFEST assay to expand antigen-specific CD4+ T cells ahead of sequencing. The authors isolated CD4+ T cells after more than eight days of culture. From March to December 2020, the person had a SARS-CoV-2 infection that was confirmed by PCR. For the negative control culture, a pool of HIV-1 Nef peptides was used. The origin of this receptor is a human donor who had a prior SARS-CoV-2 infection. The chain combines TRBV5-1 with TRBJ1-1, with no clear D. The sequenced sample was CD4+ T cells from PBMCs cultured with HIV peptides, obtained before COVID-19 vaccination. Subset of the sample: HIV-1 Nef peptide pool negative control/reference culture. CDR3 nucleotide sequence: TGCGCCAGCTCATTGAACACTGAAGCTTTCTTT. As protein: CASSLNTEAFF. The whole variable domain, remainder taken from reference TRBV5-1 and TRBJ1-1, is KAGVTQTPRYLIKTRGQQVTLSCSPISGHRSVSWYQQTPGQGLQFLFEYFSETQRNKGNFPGRFSGRQFSNSRSEMNVSTLELGDSALYLCASSLNTEAFFGQGTRLTVV.